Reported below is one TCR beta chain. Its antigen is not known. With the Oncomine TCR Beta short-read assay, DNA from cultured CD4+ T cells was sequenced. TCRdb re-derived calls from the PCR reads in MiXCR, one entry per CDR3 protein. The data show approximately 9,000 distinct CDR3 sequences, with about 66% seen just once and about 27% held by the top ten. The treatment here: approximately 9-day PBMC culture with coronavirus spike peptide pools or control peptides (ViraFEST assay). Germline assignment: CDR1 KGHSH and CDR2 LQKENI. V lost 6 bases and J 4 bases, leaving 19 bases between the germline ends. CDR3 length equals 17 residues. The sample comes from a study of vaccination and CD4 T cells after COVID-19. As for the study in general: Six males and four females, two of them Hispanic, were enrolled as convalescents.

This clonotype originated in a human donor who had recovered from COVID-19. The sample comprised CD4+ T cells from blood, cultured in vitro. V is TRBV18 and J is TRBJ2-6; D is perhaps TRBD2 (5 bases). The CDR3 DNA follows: TGTGCCAGCTCTACCACGATGGACGGGGTAGGGGCCAACGTCCTGACTTTC. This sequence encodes CASSTTMDGVGANVLTF.